Here is one TCR beta chain with its context. What it binds is not known. The same CDR3 also results from other DNA sequences found in this sample. The method was immunoSEQ multiplex PCR; TCRdb's version includes in-frame clones alone and lacks a portion of them. The repertoire consists of about 83,000 clones, with roughly four fifths occurring once and the leading ten covering under 6.5%. Germline CDR1 is SGHTA and CDR2 is FQGNSA. Trimming stripped 0 bases from V and 3 bases from J, with 5 bases between. There are 13 residues in the CDR3. The sample originates from a study of a mutant IDH1 vaccine in newly diagnosed glioma. Looking at the study overall: Receipt of radiotherapy, temozolomide, or both preceded the study, and most received both.

Time point indicated: week 47, end of study. The vaccine gave 300 ug of a 20-mer mutant IDH1 peptide subcutaneously per dose. Sample: PBMCs, taken from a glioma patient whose treatment included an IDH1 peptide vaccine. This receptor was obtained from a man aged 35 to 55 with glioma. The chain carries TRBV7-2 and TRBJ1-1; D is undetermined. CDR3 loop: CASSLAPDTEAFF. In nucleotides, the CDR3 is TGTGCCAGCAGCTTAGCGCCGGACACTGAAGCTTTCTTT.